A single sample is the source of the 18 T cell receptor beta chains below, sequenced in a study of follicular helper T cells after annual influenza vaccination. The repertoire was sequenced with immunoSEQ multiplex PCR; TCRdb's copy has only in-frame clones and lacks some. Here the sample spans some 3,000 clones, around 84% being singletons. Time point here: 2014-2015 season, 7 days after vaccination. The sequences come from CXCR5+ CD38- circulating T follicular helper cells from blood, collected 7 days after influenza vaccination. The subset here: circulating Tfh, non-naive CD4+CXCR5+PD-1+ (ICOS+CD38+ or ICOS-CD38-). These receptors were collected from an adult who received the influenza vaccine.

The rearrangement links TRBV12-5 to TRBJ2-3; D call uncertain. The CDR3 contains 12 residues. The V gene's germline CDR1 is LGHNT and CDR2 FRNRAP. Deletions cut 4 bases from V and 8 bases from J, with 10 bases between. CDR3 sequence: CASGSPWGTQYF. The CDR3 bases are TGTGCTAGTGGTTCTCCTTGGGGTACGCAGTATTTT. Full variable domain (remainder filled in from reference TRBV12-5 and TRBJ2-3): DARVTQTPRHKVTEMGQEVTMRCQPILGHNTVFWYRQTMMQGLELLAYFRNRAPLDDSGMPKDRFSAEMPDATLATLKIQPSEPRDSAVYFCASGSPWGTQYFGPGTRLTVL.

A single count supports this clone. The genes are TRBV5-1 and TRBJ2-7; TRBD1 matches at 7 bases. The length of the CDR3 is 17 residues. Trimming removed 0 bases from V and 2 bases from J; junction bases left unmatched: 11. Germline values: CDR1 SGHRS, CDR2 YFSETQ. The CDR3 DNA reads TGCGCCAGCAGCTTGGGAAGTTTAGGGACAGTCACCTACGAGCAGTACTTC. It encodes CASSLGSLGTVTYEQYF.

CDR3 sequence (DNA): TGTGCCAGCAGCACGGGAGGCAGAGATACGCAGTATTTT. Its translation: CASSTGGRDTQYF. The chain recombines TRBV2 with TRBJ2-3, with TRBD2 identical over 7 bases. There are 13 residues in the CDR3. Trimming at V came to 6 bases and at J to 5 bases, leaving 5 bases not matched to a gene. The V gene's germline CDR1 is SNHLY and CDR2 FYNNEI. Full variable domain (outside the CDR3, taken from reference TRBV2 and TRBJ2-3): EPEVTQTPSHQVTQMGQEVILRCVPISNHLYFYWYRQILGQKVEFLVSFYNNEISEKSEIFDDQFSVERPDGSNFTLKIRSTKLEDSAMYFCASSTGGRDTQYFGPGTRLTVL.

This clone has only a few counts. This rearrangement joins TRBV7-9 to TRBJ2-7; the D gene is possibly TRBD1 (5 bases). The V gene lost 1 base and the J gene lost 4 bases, with 8 bases spanning the gap. This CDR3 comprises 13 residues. Looked up from germline, CDR1 is SEHNR and CDR2 is FQNEAQ (reference sequence). This CDR3 is CASSLGRAYEQYF. CDR3 bases: TGTGCCAGCAGCTTAGGCAGGGCGTACGAGCAGTACTTC.

This clone was observed a single time. The CDR3 DNA follows: TGTGCCAGCAGCTTAGACCACGATCCTACTGAAGCTTTCTTT. It encodes CASSLDHDPTEAFF. V and J are TRBV7-9 and TRBJ1-1; D is unresolved. The V end lost 1 base, the J end lost 5 bases, and 11 bases lay between the germline ends. CDR1 and CDR2 from the germline V gene are SEHNR and FQNEAQ (reference sequence). The length of the CDR3 is 14 residues.

The chain couples TRBV5-1 to TRBJ2-3, with 9 bases lining up with TRBD1. Unmatched junction bases numbered 6, after V lost 4 bases and J lost 3 bases. Germline V gene lookup returns CDR1 SGHRS and CDR2 YFSETQ. The CDR3 contains 15 residues. The CDR3 DNA follows: TGCGCCAGCAGCGGATGGACAGGGGTAACAGATACGCAGTATTTT. Its translation: CASSGWTGVTDTQYF.

This clone was counted once. The V and J genes are TRBV29-1 and TRBJ1-1; perhaps TRBD1 as D (5 bases). CDR1 and CDR2 (germline): SQVTM, ANQGSEA. The CDR3 extends over 12 amino acids. Trimming stripped 4 bases from V and 5 bases from J, with 11 bases between. CDR3 in amino acids: CSVGGWATEAFF. The CDR3 coding sequence is TGCAGCGTTGGGGGGTGGGCAACTGAAGCTTTCTTT.

V is TRBV15 and J is TRBJ2-3; 8 bases map to TRBD2. This CDR3 contains 17 residues. Germline CDR1 LNHNV, CDR2 YYDKDF (reference sequence). V lost 1 base, J lost 1 base, and 7 bases stayed unmatched. The DNA of the CDR3 is TGTGCCACCAGCAGAGGTGGGGCGGGGGGACGCACAGATACGCAGTATTTT. Translating it yields CATSRGGAGGRTDTQYF. The complete variable domain, with remaining parts taken from reference TRBV15 and TRBJ2-3, reads DAMVIQNPRYQVTQFGKPVTLSCSQTLNHNVMYWYQQKSSQAPKLLFHYYDKDFNNEADTPDNFQSRRPNTSFCFLDIRSPGLGDTAMYLCATSRGGAGGRTDTQYFGPGTRLTVL.

V usage is TRBV4-3 and J usage is TRBJ1-6; tentatively, D is TRBD1 (5 bases). This CDR3 has 20 residues. V was shortened by 0 bases and J by 6 bases, with 24 bases between the two germline ends. CDR1 LGHNA and CDR2 YSLEER come from the germline V gene. Here the CDR3 reads CASSQELGRPLKAPNSPLHF. DNA of the CDR3: TGCGCCAGCAGCCAAGAACTGGGACGGCCCCTAAAGGCCCCTAATTCACCCCTCCACTTT.

The V and J genes are TRBV9 and TRBJ2-3, with D hard to call. The CDR3 loop spans 15 amino acids. V lost 7 bases, J lost 0 bases, and 15 bases lay in between. The germline V gene has CDR1 SGDLS and CDR2 YYNGEE. CDR3 amino acids: CASSARTDSTDTQYF. The CDR3 bases are TGTGCCAGCTCCGCCCGGACCGATAGCACAGATACGCAGTATTTT.

The CDR3 is CASSRYQAANEQFF. CDR3 nucleotides: TGTGCCAGCAGCCGTTATCAGGCGGCCAATGAGCAGTTCTTC. J is TRBJ2-1 and V is TRBV7-2; D remains unclear. The CDR3 covers 14 residues. V lost 5 bases and J lost 6, with 14 bases in between. Germline CDR1 reads SGHTA; CDR2 reads FQGNSA.

This chain uses TRBV5-1 with TRBJ2-5, with TRBD2 identical over 8 bases. The CDR3 runs 13 residues. J was trimmed by 3 bases and V by 9 bases; bases with no gene match: 7. In germline, CDR1 is SGHRS, CDR2 YFSETQ. As DNA, the CDR3 is TGCGCCACAAGATTGGGACTAGAAGAGACCCAGTACTTC. This gives the protein CATRLGLEETQYF.

The rearrangement joins TRBV6-1 to TRBJ1-2, with 8 bases lining up with TRBD1. The CDR3 extends over 15 amino acids. The V gene's germline CDR1 is MNHNS and CDR2 SASEGT. Unmatched junction bases numbered 9, after V lost 7 bases and J lost 2 bases. In DNA form, the CDR3 reads TGTGCCAGCACCCCACAGGGGGAAGGAAACTATGGCTACACCTTC. Amino acid sequence: CASTPQGEGNYGYTF.

J is TRBJ1-1 and V is TRBV6-6; D not certain. Germline CDR1 and CDR2: MNHNY and SVGAGI (reference sequence). The CDR3 runs 14 residues. Trimming shortened V by 0 bases and J by 6 bases, and 11 bases separated the two germline ends. The CDR3 loop is CASSYSGRKAEAFF. The CDR3 coding sequence is TGTGCCAGCAGTTACTCCGGCAGGAAGGCTGAAGCTTTCTTT.

The rearrangement joins TRBV5-8 to TRBJ2-5; 13 bases align to TRBD2. Per germline, CDR1 SGHTS and CDR2 YDEGEE. The CDR3 length is 17 residues. V trimming: 4 bases; J trimming: 4 bases; junction bases outside the gene matches: 10. The CDR3 loop reads CASSRGRLAGGGETQYF. CDR3 DNA: TGTGCCAGCAGCCGGGGGCGACTAGCGGGGGGAGGAGAGACCCAGTACTTC.

This clone was recorded a few times. The chain recombines TRBV5-1 with TRBJ2-2; D might be TRBD1 (6 bases). V lost 5 bases to trimming and J lost 6 bases, with 14 bases between them. Germline CDR1 is SGHRS and CDR2 is YFSETQ. The CDR3 runs 14 residues. The CDR3 loop is CASRTDSSAGELFF. Here the CDR3 DNA reads TGCGCCAGCAGGACGGACAGTTCTGCCGGGGAGCTGTTTTTT.

The chain employs TRBV7-8 and TRBJ2-7, with 9 nucleotides matching TRBD2. Trimming took 5 bases from V and 4 from J; bases not matched to a gene: 6. The CDR3 is made up of 14 amino acids. Germline V gene lookup returns CDR1 SGHVS and CDR2 FQNEAQ. The CDR3 is CASSRSGGGYEQYF. CDR3 DNA sequence: TGTGCCAGCAGCCGTAGCGGGGGCGGGTACGAGCAGTACTTC.

V usage is TRBV6-1 and J usage is TRBJ2-1, with D unclear. The germline gives CDR1 MNHNS, CDR2 SASEGT. Trimming took 6 bases from V and 0 from J, leaving 12 bases between them. The CDR3 sequence is 15 residues long. This chain's CDR3 is CASRVSQSSYNEQFF. The CDR3 coding sequence is TGTGCCAGCAGAGTAAGCCAGAGCTCCTACAATGAGCAGTTCTTC.